These 7 T cell receptor beta chains share one sample of origin, sequenced in a study of blood T cells in healthy people across ages. A J-beta primer mix and a sample-barcoded 5' primer were used in a second PCR of roughly 7 to 12 cycles. TCRdb reprocessed the 5' RACE reads with MiXCR, giving one entry per CDR3 protein. The sample lists 500,000 to 700,000 distinct CDR3 sequences; about 30% were seen once. Input material: blood. Receptors were obtained from an elderly woman in good health.

This clonotype turned up a few times. At one boundary the junction diverges from the germline segment, which might be a read error. The chain combines TRBV7-9 with TRBJ1-1; D perhaps matches TRBD1 (6 bases). The CDR3 runs 15 residues. CDR1 is SEHNR, CDR2 FQNEAQ, per germline (reference sequence). Here the CDR3 reads CASSLVRGADTEAFF. CDR3 coding DNA: TGTGCCAGCAGTTTAGTTCGGGGGGCCGACACTGAAGCTTTCTTT.

This clonotype was recorded many times. This rearrangement joins TRBV12-3 or TRBV12-4 to TRBJ1-2, with 8 nucleotides matching TRBD1. There are 15 residues in the CDR3. V lost 1 base to trimming and J lost 4 bases; unmatched junction nucleotides: 5. This CDR3 reads CASSLEATGVYGYTF. The DNA for the CDR3 is TGTGCCAGCAGTTTAGAAGCGACAGGGGTCTATGGCTACACCTTC.

To note about this clonotype: A much more abundant neighbour one base away suggests this may be a read error. The rearrangement uses TRBV28 and TRBJ1-2; tentative D call: TRBD1 (5 bases). The V end lost 4 bases, the J end lost 7 bases, and 19 bases lay between the germline ends. CDR1 is MDHEN, CDR2 SYDVKM, per germline. This CDR3 region has 15 residues. The CDR3 is CASSSDTTFWGGYTF. The CDR3 nucleotides read TGTGCCAGCAGTTCGGACACGACCTTTTGGGGTGGCTACACCTTC.

This clonotype was seen a few times. The chain recombines TRBV12-3 or TRBV12-4 with TRBJ2-3; a possible D gene is TRBD2 (7 bases). The V end lost 4 bases, the J end lost 0 bases, and 20 bases lay between the germline ends. This CDR3 spans 18 amino acids. This chain's CDR3 is CASSWEGGLSSSTDTQYF. The CDR3 DNA follows: TGTGCCAGCAGTTGGGAGGGGGGGTTATCCTCTAGCACAGATACGCAGTATTTT.

With regard to this clonotype: At one of its ends the junction is not consistent with the germline gene, which may arise from a read error. The gene calls are TRBV20-1 and TRBJ2-2, with 10 bases identical to TRBD2. CDR1 DFQATT and CDR2 SNEGSKA come from the germline V gene (reference sequence). The CDR3 consists of 19 residues. CDR3 residues: CSARDPRLAGESNTGERFF. CDR3 sequence (DNA): TGCAGTGCTAGAGACCCCAGGCTAGCGGGGGAATCGAACACCGGGGAGCGGTTTTTT.

The chain links TRBV20-1 to TRBJ2-5; the match to TRBD2 covers 7 bases. This CDR3 has 16 amino acids. With V trimmed by 6 bases and J by 5 bases, 18 bases remained unmatched. In germline, CDR1 is DFQATT, CDR2 SNEGSKA (reference sequence). This chain's CDR3 is CSATVMSGARGETQYF. Written as DNA, the CDR3 is TGCAGTGCCACCGTTATGAGCGGGGCCCGGGGGGAGACCCAGTACTTC.

This clonotype has at least ten counts. This chain links TRBV5-6 with TRBJ2-7, with D uncertain. V was clipped by 0 bases and J by 8 bases, with 9 bases between them. The CDR3 totals 12 residues. Looked up from germline, CDR1 is SGHDT and CDR2 is YYEEEE. As DNA, the CDR3 is TGTGCCAGCAGCTTGGGGGGATACAAGCAGTACTTC. Residues: CASSLGGYKQYF.